The entry below describes one T cell receptor beta chain. Data came from immunoSEQ multiplex PCR; TCRdb stores just in-frame clones and leaves some out. The repertoire holds 30,000 to 40,000 clones, with roughly 85% as singletons. This sample was included in a study of memory CD4+ T cells and cytomegalovirus serostatus. The sort gate was single viable CD3+CD4+CD8-CD45RO+ cells for memory CD4+ T cells. The receptor was isolated from an adult in good health and CMV-seropositive. The sequenced sample consisted of memory CD4+ T cells from blood.

This CDR3 reads CASSSLPGTGYYGYTF. CDR3 nucleotide sequence: TGTGCCAGCAGTTCCCTCCCCGGGACAGGGTACTATGGCTACACCTTC. The V gene is TRBV28, the J gene TRBJ1-2; 9 nucleotides agree with TRBD1. CDR1 is MDHEN and CDR2 is SYDVKM in the germline V gene. With 4 bases clipped from V and 3 bases from J, the junction kept 9 bases outside the gene matches. The CDR3 totals 16 residues.